This record looks at one TCR beta chain sequence and its context. Its antigen is not known. These data belong to a study of cytomegalovirus exposure and HLA in healthy donors. Findings and caveats of the study: The authors enumerated over 150 TCR beta chains as linked to cytomegalovirus.

PCR involved 60 Vbeta and 13 Jbeta primers. Method: immunoSEQ multiplex PCR; TCRdb's copy keeps in-frame clones and lacks some. Found here are 150,000 to 200,000 clones; the top ten clones hold roughly 6.7%. Participants comprised healthy donors of bone marrow. The clonotype comes from a man aged 30-40 years in good health and CMV-seronegative. The sequencing input was PBMCs.

This CDR3 is CASSQWGTSGSSEQFF. DNA of the CDR3: TGCGCCAGCAGTCAATGGGGGACTAGCGGGAGCAGCGAGCAGTTCTTC. This chain links TRBV23-1 with TRBJ2-1, with TRBD2 matching 14 bases. TRBV23-1 is an open reading frame whose function is uncertain. After removal of 1 base from V and 10 bases from J, the junction contained 6 bases not matched to a gene. The CDR3 is 16 amino acids.